The TCR beta chain described here comes from a study of blood T cell repertoires in COVID-19. Whole-study context: T cells, B-cell-depleted T cells, or PBMCs provided the cDNA or gDNA that served as material.

Assay used: immunoSEQ multiplex PCR; TCRdb lists only in-frame clones, some missing. The table records some 260,000 clones, more than 75% of them present only once. V was clipped by 5 bases and J by 8 bases, with 13 bases between them. CDR3 length: 12 amino acids. CDR1 and CDR2 (germline): GTSNPN, SVGIG (reference sequence). The origin of this receptor is a woman aged 40 to 50 who had recovered from COVID-19. The gene calls are TRBV30 and TRBJ2-1, with D perhaps TRBD2 (5 bases). Sequenced: peripheral blood. The CDR3 reads CAWGRGQYEQFF. CDR3 coding DNA: TGTGCCTGGGGGCGCGGGCAGTATGAGCAGTTCTTC.